Each of the 20 T cell receptor beta chains below was sequenced from the same sample in a study of T cell changes during pregnancy in multiple sclerosis. Assay used: immunoSEQ multiplex PCR; TCRdb lists only in-frame clones, some missing. The sample shows roughly 25,000 clones, 89% of them seen only once. The sequencing used CD8+ T cells from peripheral blood mononuclear cells, collected in the second trimester of pregnancy. These TCRs come from a female donor with multiple sclerosis, enrolled in a pregnancy study.

This clone was counted only a few times. The chain employs TRBV19 and TRBJ1-1, with D hard to call. The V gene's germline CDR1 is LNHDA and CDR2 SQIVND (reference sequence). The CDR3 extends over 12 amino acids. Trimming took off 4 bases at V and 3 bases at J, with 6 bases between the two ends. CDR3 sequence (DNA): TGTGCCAGTAGTACGGGAGACACTGAAGCTTTCTTT. It specifies CASSTGDTEAFF.

The chain recombines TRBV28 with TRBJ1-5; 7 nucleotides align to TRBD1. This CDR3 has 14 residues. Losses at the gene ends were 7 bases for V and 7 bases for J; bases not matched to a gene: 10. Germline assignment: CDR1 MDHEN and CDR2 SYDVKM. The chain's CDR3 is CASTLRTGRQPQHF. The CDR3 DNA reads as TGTGCCAGCACTTTGAGGACAGGCAGGCAGCCCCAGCATTTT.

The genes are TRBV7-2 and TRBJ2-7; 10 nucleotides line up with TRBD2. The CDR3 consists of 14 residues. Trimming removed 6 bases from V and 0 bases from J; junction bases left unmatched: 2. CDR1 and CDR2 from the germline V gene are SGHTA and FQGNSA. For the CDR3, the DNA is TGTGCCAGCAGATCTAGCGGGAGCTCCTACGAGCAGTACTTC. The encoded protein is CASRSSGSSYEQYF. Complete variable domain (other parts from reference TRBV7-2 and TRBJ2-7): GAGVSQSPSNKVTEKGKDVELRCDPISGHTALYWYRQSLGQGLEFLIYFQGNSAPDKSGLPSDRFSAERTGGSVSTLTIQRTQQEDSAVYLCASRSSGSSYEQYFGPGTRLTVT.

The chain employs TRBV5-1 and TRBJ2-7; 9 bases line up with TRBD1. Looked up from germline, CDR1 is SGHRS and CDR2 is YFSETQ. J gave up 5 bases and V 5 bases, and 11 bases lay outside the gene matches. The CDR3 is 15 amino acids. CDR3 amino acids: CASRGPTGGVDEQYF. CDR3 DNA: TGCGCCAGCAGAGGTCCGACAGGGGGTGTGGACGAGCAGTACTTC.

V is TRBV11-2 and J is TRBJ2-3; D perhaps matches TRBD2 (5 bases). Trimming removed 2 bases from V and 0 bases from J, with 12 bases in between. Germline V gene sequence: CDR1 SGHAT, CDR2 FQNNGV. The CDR3 is 16 amino acids. The CDR3 DNA is TGTGCCAGCAGCTTATATCGAGGGCCTAGCACAGATACGCAGTATTTT. Its protein product is CASSLYRGPSTDTQYF.

The rearrangement uses TRBV19 and TRBJ2-7, with 10 bases identical to TRBD2. Trimming took 5 bases from V and 6 from J; bases not matched to a gene: 10. Germline lookup yields CDR1 LNHDA and CDR2 SQIVND (reference sequence). The CDR3 loop spans 15 amino acids. CDR3 sequence: CASSEQSGRAGEQYF. In nucleotides, the CDR3 is TGTGCCAGTAGTGAACAGAGCGGGAGGGCCGGCGAGCAGTACTTC.

The gene calls are TRBV28 and TRBJ1-3; TRBD1 might be the D (6 bases). This CDR3 is 20 amino acids long. From germline, CDR1 is MDHEN and CDR2 SYDVKM. V dropped 4 bases and J dropped 0 bases, with 25 bases sitting between them. The CDR3 is CASSSIEALNGGISGNTIYF. Written as DNA, the CDR3 is TGTGCCAGCAGTTCGATCGAGGCCCTAAATGGGGGCATCTCTGGAAACACCATATATTTT.

This sequence joins TRBV7-9 and TRBJ2-7; TRBD1 aligns across 11 bases. Trimming at V came to 8 bases and at J to 6 bases, leaving 21 bases not matched to a gene. The CDR3 is 18 amino acids. Germline loops: CDR1 SEHNR, CDR2 FQNEAQ (reference sequence). This CDR3 reads CASGNRTGGAFLLGEQYF. The CDR3 DNA reads TGTGCCAGCGGGAACCGGACAGGGGGCGCTTTTCTACTTGGCGAGCAGTACTTC.

This clone was seen a single time. The chain employs TRBV4-1 and TRBJ2-7; TRBD2 aligns across 12 bases. Germline lookup yields CDR1 MGHRA and CDR2 YSYEKL. CDR3 length: 18 residues. With 0 bases clipped from V and 1 base from J, the junction kept 7 bases outside the gene matches. CDR3 region: CASSQEGLAGGPSYEQYF. CDR3 bases: TGCGCCAGCAGCCAAGAAGGCCTAGCGGGAGGGCCTTCCTACGAGCAGTACTTC.

The J gene is TRBJ2-1, the V gene TRBV13; TRBD2 matches 10 bases. This CDR3 has 17 amino acids. The germline V gene has CDR1 PRHDT and CDR2 FYEKMQ (reference sequence). V shed 5 bases and J 9 bases; nucleotides not matched to a gene: 16. The chain's CDR3 is CASSNHSAGGPGVEQFF. The CDR3 nucleotides read TGTGCCAGCAGCAACCACTCAGCGGGAGGGCCGGGGGTTGAGCAGTTCTTC.

The chain has TRBV27 and TRBJ2-6, with 8 bases aligning to TRBD2. V shed 2 bases and J 0 bases; nucleotides not matched to a gene: 6. CDR1 is MNHEY, CDR2 SMNVEV, per germline (reference sequence). The CDR3 has 18 residues. The CDR3 DNA is TGTGCCAGCAGTTTAAGAGGGCTAGCGGGCTCTGGGGCCAACGTCCTGACTTTC. Translating gives CASSLRGLAGSGANVLTF.

The rearrangement links TRBV5-5 to TRBJ2-5, with TRBD2 matching 9 bases. Germline V gene data show CDR1 as SGHKS and CDR2 as YYEKEE (reference sequence). After removal of 0 bases from V and 5 bases from J, the junction contained 8 bases not matched to a gene. The CDR3 is made up of 16 amino acids. The CDR3: CASSLVAGGPRETQYF. The CDR3 DNA is TGTGCCAGCAGCTTGGTCGCGGGAGGGCCCCGGGAGACCCAGTACTTC.

This clone was picked up one time. The gene calls are TRBV12-2 and TRBJ2-3; the table calls TRBD2, which could not be checked here. TRBV12-2 is a listed pseudogene. The CDR3 runs 17 residues. The CDR3 DNA follows: TGTGCAAGTCGCTTGGGGAGATCGCTCCGATGCACAGATACGCAGTATTTT. Amino acid sequence: CASRLGRSLRCTDTQYF.

The chain employs TRBV21-1 and TRBJ2-2; the table gives TRBD1 as D, unverified against the DNA. TRBV21-1 constitutes a pseudogene. This CDR3 comprises 17 residues. The chain's CDR3 is CASSKSAGDRVTGELFF. As DNA, the CDR3 is TGTGCCAGCAGCAAATCCGCTGGGGACAGGGTCACCGGGGAGCTGTTTTTT.

The rearrangement uses TRBV15 and TRBJ1-4; D is perhaps TRBD1 (6 bases). Trimming pared 0 bases from V and 4 bases from J, leaving 12 bases between. The V gene's germline CDR1 is LNHNV and CDR2 YYDKDF (reference sequence). This CDR3 is 16 amino acids long. The CDR3 sequence is CATSRDGGSGNEKLFF. The DNA of the CDR3 is TGTGCCACCAGCAGAGATGGGGGCTCCGGTAATGAAAAACTGTTTTTT. Complete variable domain (other parts from reference TRBV15 and TRBJ1-4): DAMVIQNPRYQVTQFGKPVTLSCSQTLNHNVMYWYQQKSSQAPKLLFHYYDKDFNNEADTPDNFQSRRPNTSFCFLDIRSPGLGDTAMYLCATSRDGGSGNEKLFFGSGTQLSVL.

The chain joins TRBV6-6 to TRBJ2-1; D perhaps matches TRBD1 (6 bases). CDR3 length equals 15 residues. Germline values: CDR1 MNHNY, CDR2 SVGAGI (reference sequence). V gave up 7 bases and J gave up 0 bases, with 13 bases separating them. The CDR3 loop reads CASNSLDSSYNEQFF. CDR3 coding DNA: TGTGCCAGCAACTCGTTGGACAGCTCCTACAATGAGCAGTTCTTC.

The rearrangement links TRBV27 to TRBJ2-6, with TRBD1 matching 9 bases. Germline CDR1 and CDR2: MNHEY and SMNVEV (reference sequence). CDR3 length equals 21 residues. The trim removed 5 bases at V and 1 base at J, leaving 18 bases unmatched. For the CDR3, the DNA is TGTGCCAGCAGTCCCTTAACCGGGACAGGGTTCCTTTTTTCTGGGGCCAACGTCCTGACTTTC. Translating gives CASSPLTGTGFLFSGANVLTF.

This sequence joins TRBV28 and TRBJ2-1; TRBD2 matches at 10 bases. There are 16 residues in the CDR3. V was clipped by 4 bases and J by 3 bases; unmatched bases: 6. Germline lookup yields CDR1 MDHEN and CDR2 SYDVKM. The CDR3 region is CASSSTLAGDYNEQFF. CDR3 in DNA: TGTGCCAGCAGTTCGACGCTAGCGGGAGACTACAATGAGCAGTTCTTC.

This clone was found many times. The chain links TRBV28 to TRBJ2-7; the D is unclear. The germline gives CDR1 MDHEN, CDR2 SYDVKM. CDR3 length: 11 residues. With 3 bases removed from V and 12 bases from J, the gap between germline ends came to 12 bases. This CDR3 reads CASSLSTGSYF. CDR3 DNA sequence: TGTGCCAGCAGTTTGAGTACGGGTTCGTACTTC.

The rearrangement links TRBV25-1 to TRBJ2-7; TRBD2 is a possible D gene (6 bases). Trimming took 6 bases from V and 5 from J, leaving 11 bases between them. The CDR3 totals 12 residues. Germline V lookup: CDR1 MGHDK, CDR2 SYGVNS. The CDR3 nucleotides are TGTGCCAGCAGGGACGGGAGTGACGAGCAGTACTTC. It yields the protein CASRDGSDEQYF.